This T cell receptor beta chain was retrieved from a study of blood T cell repertoires in COVID-19. About the research overall: Donors in the United States, Italy and Spain gave samples during acute or convalescent COVID-19.

V lost 5 bases and J lost 0, with 12 bases in between. Germline CDR1 is SGHTA and CDR2 is FQGNSA. This CDR3 region has 15 residues. Methods used by the authors: Amplified reference gene primers provided the basis for estimating nucleated cell counts. Assay: immunoSEQ multiplex PCR; the TCRdb copy retains only in-frame clones and omits some. The V and J calls and clone size were taken over from that table, and D and trimming were inferred from the DNA. The table has tens of thousands of clones, roughly 87% seen once. What was sequenced was peripheral blood. The chain combines TRBV7-2 with TRBJ2-3; perhaps TRBD2 as D (6 bases). This TCR was recovered from an older woman with acute or convalescent COVID-19. The CDR3 coding sequence is TGTGCCAGCAGCCGCCGCGCGGGGAGCACAGATACGCAGTATTTT. It yields the protein CASSRRAGSTDTQYF.